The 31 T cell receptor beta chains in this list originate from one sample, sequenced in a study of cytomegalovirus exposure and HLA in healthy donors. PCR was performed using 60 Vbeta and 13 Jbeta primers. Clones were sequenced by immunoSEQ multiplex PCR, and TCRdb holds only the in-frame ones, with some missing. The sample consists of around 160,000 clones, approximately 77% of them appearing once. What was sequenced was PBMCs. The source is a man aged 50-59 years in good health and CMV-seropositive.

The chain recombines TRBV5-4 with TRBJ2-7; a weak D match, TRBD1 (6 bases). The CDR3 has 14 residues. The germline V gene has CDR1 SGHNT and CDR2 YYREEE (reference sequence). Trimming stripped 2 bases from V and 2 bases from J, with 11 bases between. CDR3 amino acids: CASSLVPGAYEQYF. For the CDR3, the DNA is TGTGCCAGCAGCTTAGTCCCAGGGGCCTACGAGCAGTACTTC.

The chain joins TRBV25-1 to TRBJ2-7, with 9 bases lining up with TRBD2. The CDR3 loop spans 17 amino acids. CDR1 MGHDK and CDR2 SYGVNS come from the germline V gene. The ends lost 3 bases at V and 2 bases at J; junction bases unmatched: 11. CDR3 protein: CASSEGWAGGPPYEQYF. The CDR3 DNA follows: TGTGCCAGCAGTGAGGGTTGGGCGGGGGGGCCACCCTACGAGCAGTACTTC.

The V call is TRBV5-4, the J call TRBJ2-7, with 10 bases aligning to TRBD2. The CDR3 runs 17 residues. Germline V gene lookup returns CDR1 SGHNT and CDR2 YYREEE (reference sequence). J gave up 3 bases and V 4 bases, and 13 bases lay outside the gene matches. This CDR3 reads CASSVESSGGLLYEQYF. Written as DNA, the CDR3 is TGTGCCAGCAGCGTCGAGAGTAGCGGGGGGTTACTCTACGAGCAGTACTTC.

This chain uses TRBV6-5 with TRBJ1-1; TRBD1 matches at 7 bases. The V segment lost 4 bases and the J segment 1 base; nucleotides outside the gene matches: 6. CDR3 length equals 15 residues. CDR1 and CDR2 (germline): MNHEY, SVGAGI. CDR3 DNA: TGTGCCAGCAGTTGGTTCCGACAGGGGAACACTGAAGCTTTCTTT. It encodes CASSWFRQGNTEAFF.

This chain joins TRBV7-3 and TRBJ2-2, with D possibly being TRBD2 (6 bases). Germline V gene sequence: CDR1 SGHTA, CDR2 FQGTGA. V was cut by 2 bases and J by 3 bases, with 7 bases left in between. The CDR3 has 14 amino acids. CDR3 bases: TGTGCCAGCAGCTTAGGGACTTACACCGGGGAGCTGTTTTTT. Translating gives CASSLGTYTGELFF.

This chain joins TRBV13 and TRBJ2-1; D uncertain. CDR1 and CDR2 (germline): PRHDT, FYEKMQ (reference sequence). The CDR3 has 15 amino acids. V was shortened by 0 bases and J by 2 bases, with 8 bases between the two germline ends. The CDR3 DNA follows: TGTGCCAGCAGCTTAGGGGCCACCACCTACAATGAGCAGTTCTTC. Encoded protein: CASSLGATTYNEQFF.

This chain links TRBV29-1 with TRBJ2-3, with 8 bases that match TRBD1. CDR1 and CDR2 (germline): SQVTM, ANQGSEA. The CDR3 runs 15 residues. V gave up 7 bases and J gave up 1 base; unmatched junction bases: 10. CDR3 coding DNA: TGCAGCGGTGAGGCTCAGACAGGGGGCACAGATACGCAGTATTTT. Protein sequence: CSGEAQTGGTDTQYF.

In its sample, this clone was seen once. The CDR3 loop is CASSTPPGVWPYEQYF. The DNA of the CDR3 is TGTGCCAGCAGTACCCCCCCAGGGGTCTGGCCCTACGAGCAGTACTTC. The chain links TRBV27 to TRBJ2-7; D might be TRBD1 (6 bases). The length of the CDR3 is 16 residues. Per germline, CDR1 MNHEY and CDR2 SMNVEV (reference sequence). V dropped 5 bases and J dropped 2 bases, with 19 bases sitting between them.

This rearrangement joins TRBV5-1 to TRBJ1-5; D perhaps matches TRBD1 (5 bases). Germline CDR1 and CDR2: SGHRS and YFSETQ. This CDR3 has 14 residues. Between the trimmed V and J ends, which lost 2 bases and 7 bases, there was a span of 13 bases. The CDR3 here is CASSLGPGGQPQHF. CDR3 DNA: TGCGCCAGCAGCTTAGGCCCCGGGGGGCAGCCCCAGCATTTT.

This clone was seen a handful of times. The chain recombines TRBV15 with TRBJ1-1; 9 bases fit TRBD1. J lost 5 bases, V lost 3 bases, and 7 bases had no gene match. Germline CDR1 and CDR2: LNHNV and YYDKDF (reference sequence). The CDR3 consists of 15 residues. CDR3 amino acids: CATSSPGQGWTEAFF. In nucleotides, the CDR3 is TGTGCCACCAGCAGCCCCGGACAGGGGTGGACTGAAGCTTTCTTT.

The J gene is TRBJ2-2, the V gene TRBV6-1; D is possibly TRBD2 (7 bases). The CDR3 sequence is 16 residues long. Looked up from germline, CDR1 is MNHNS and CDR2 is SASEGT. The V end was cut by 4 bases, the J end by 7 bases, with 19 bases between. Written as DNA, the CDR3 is TGTGCCAGCAGTGGAAGGGGGGGAGGGGACGGCGGGGAGCTGTTTTTT. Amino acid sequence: CASSGRGGGDGGELFF.

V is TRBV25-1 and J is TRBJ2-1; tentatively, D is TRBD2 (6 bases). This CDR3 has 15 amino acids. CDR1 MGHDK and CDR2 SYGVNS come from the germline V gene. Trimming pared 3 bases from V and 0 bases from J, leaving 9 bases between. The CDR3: CASSEEGSSYNEQFF. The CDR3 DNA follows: TGTGCCAGCAGTGAGGAGGGAAGCTCCTACAATGAGCAGTTCTTC.

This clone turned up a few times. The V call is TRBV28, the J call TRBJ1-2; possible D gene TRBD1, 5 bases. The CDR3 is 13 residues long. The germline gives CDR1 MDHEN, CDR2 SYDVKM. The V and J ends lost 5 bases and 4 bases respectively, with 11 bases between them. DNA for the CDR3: TGTGCCAGCAGTAGACAGCGCATCTATGGCTACACCTTC. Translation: CASSRQRIYGYTF.

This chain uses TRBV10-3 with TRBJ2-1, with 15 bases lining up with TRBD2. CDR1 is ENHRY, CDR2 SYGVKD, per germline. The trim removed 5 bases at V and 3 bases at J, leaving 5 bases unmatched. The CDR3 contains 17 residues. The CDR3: CAISRTSGGAGYNEQFF. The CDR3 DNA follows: TGTGCCATCAGTAGGACTAGCGGGGGGGCCGGCTACAATGAGCAGTTCTTC.

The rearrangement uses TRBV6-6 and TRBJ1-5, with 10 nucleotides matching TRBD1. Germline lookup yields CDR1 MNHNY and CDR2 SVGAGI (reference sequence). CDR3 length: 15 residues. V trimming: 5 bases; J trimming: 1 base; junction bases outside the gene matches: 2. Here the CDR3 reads CASSRTGGSNQPQHF. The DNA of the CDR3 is TGTGCCAGCAGTAGGACAGGGGGAAGCAATCAGCCCCAGCATTTT.

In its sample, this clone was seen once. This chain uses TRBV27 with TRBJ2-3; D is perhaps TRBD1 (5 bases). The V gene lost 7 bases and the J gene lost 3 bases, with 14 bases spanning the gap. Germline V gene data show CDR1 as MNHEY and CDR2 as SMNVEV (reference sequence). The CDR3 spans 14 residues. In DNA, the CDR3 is TGTGCCAGCACCACAGGTTGGTTGACAGATACGCAGTATTTT. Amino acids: CASTTGWLTDTQYF.

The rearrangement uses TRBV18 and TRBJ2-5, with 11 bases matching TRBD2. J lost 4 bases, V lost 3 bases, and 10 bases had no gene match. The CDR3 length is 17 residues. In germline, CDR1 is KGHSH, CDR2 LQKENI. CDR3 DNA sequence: TGTGCCAGCTCACCGCTAGCGGGGGGCCCCGGAGGAGAGACCCAGTACTTC. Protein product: CASSPLAGGPGGETQYF.

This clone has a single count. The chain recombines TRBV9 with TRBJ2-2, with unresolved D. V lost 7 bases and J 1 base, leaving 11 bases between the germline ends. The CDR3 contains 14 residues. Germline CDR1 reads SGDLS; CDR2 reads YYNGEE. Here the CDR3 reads CASCRHQNTGELFF. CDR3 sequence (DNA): TGTGCCAGCTGCCGACATCAGAACACCGGGGAGCTGTTTTTT.

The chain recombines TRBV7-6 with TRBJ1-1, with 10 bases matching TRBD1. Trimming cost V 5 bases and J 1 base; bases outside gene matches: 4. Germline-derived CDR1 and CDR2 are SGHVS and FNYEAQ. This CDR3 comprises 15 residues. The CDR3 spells CASSLGTGANTEAFF. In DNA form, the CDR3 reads TGTGCCAGCAGCCTCGGGACAGGGGCGAACACTGAAGCTTTCTTT.

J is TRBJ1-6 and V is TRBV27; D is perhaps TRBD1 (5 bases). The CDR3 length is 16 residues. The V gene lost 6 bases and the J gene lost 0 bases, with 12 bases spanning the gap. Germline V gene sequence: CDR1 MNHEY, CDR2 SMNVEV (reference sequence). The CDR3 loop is CASRTTASSYNSPLHF. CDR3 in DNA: TGTGCCAGCAGGACGACAGCGAGCTCCTATAATTCACCCCTCCACTTT.

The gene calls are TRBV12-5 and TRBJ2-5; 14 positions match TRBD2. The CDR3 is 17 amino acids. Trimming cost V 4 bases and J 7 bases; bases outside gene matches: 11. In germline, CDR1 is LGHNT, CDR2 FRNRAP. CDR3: CASGSLLTSGGAVTQYF. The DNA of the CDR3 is TGTGCTAGTGGTTCACTCCTGACTAGCGGGGGGGCCGTGACCCAGTACTTC.

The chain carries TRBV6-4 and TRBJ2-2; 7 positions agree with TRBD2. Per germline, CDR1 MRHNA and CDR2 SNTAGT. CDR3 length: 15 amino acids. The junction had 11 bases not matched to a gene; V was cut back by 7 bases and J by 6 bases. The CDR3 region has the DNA TGTGCCAGCAAAAGAGAAAGCGGGGCGTCCGGGGAGCTGTTTTTT. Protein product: CASKRESGASGELFF.

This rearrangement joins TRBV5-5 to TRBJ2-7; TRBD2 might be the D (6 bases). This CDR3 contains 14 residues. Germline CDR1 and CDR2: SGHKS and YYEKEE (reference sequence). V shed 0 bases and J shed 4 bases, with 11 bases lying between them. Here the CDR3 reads CASSLAAGRYEQYF. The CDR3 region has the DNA TGTGCCAGCAGCTTGGCAGCAGGGAGGTACGAGCAGTACTTC.

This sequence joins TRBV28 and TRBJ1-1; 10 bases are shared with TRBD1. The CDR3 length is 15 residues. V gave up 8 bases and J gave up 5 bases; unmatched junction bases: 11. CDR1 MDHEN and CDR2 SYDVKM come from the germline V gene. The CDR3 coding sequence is TGTGCCAGCCACCCGGGGGGGACAGGGGAAACTGAAGCTTTCTTT. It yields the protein CASHPGGTGETEAFF.

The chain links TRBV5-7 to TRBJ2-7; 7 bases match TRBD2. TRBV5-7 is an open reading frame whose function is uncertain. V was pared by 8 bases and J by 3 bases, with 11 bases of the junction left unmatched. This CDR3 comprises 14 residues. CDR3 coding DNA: TGTGCCAGAACCAGGTCACGGGGGGACTACGAGCAGTACTTC. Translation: CARTRSRGDYEQYF.

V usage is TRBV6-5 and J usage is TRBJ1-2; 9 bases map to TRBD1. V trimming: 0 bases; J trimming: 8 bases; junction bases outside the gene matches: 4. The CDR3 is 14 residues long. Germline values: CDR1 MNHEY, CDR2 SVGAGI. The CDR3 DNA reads TGTGCCAGCAGTTACTCACACAGGGGGCCGGGCTACACCTTC. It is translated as CASSYSHRGPGYTF.

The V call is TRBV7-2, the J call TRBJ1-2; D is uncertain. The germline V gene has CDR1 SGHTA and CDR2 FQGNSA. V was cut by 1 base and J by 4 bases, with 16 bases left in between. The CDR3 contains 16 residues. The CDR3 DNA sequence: TGTGCCAGCAGCTTAGTTTATGGGCTCGGCGCCTATGGCTACACCTTC. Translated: CASSLVYGLGAYGYTF. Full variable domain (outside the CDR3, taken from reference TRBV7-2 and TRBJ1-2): GAGVSQSPSNKVTEKGKDVELRCDPISGHTALYWYRQSLGQGLEFLIYFQGNSAPDKSGLPSDRFSAERTGGSVSTLTIQRTQQEDSAVYLCASSLVYGLGAYGYTFGSGTRLTVV.

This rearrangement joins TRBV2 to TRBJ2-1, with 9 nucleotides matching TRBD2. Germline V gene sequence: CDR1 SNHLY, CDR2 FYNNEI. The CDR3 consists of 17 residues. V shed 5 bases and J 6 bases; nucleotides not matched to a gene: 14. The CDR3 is CASSKRGGLAYFNEQFF. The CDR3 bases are TGTGCCAGCAGTAAACGAGGGGGACTAGCTTATTTCAATGAGCAGTTCTTC.

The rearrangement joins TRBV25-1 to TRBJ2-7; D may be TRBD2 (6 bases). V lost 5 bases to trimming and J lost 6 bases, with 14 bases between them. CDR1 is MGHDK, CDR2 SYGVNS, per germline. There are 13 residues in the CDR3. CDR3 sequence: CASSPVRRGEQYF. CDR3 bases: TGTGCCAGCAGTCCGGTTAGGAGGGGCGAGCAGTACTTC.

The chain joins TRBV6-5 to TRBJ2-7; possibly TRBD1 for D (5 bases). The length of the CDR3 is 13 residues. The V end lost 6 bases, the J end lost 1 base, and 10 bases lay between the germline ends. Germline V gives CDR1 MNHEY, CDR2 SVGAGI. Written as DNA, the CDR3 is TGTGCCAGCAGGGGGCCAGGGTCCTACGAGCAGTACTTC. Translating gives CASRGPGSYEQYF.

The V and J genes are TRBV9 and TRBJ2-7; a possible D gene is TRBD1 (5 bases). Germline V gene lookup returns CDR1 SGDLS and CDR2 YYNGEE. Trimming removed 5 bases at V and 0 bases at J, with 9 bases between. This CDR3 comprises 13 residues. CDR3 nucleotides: TGTGCCAGCAGTACAGGAAGCTCCTACGAGCAGTACTTC. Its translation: CASSTGSSYEQYF.